This TCR beta chain was found in a study of human T cells and chemical hapten exposure. This sample's time point: patch test 1, 2 weeks after DPC sensitization. Treatment here: therapeutic diphenylcyclopropenone sensitization with weekly scalp DPC. There are 14 residues in the CDR3. V lost 5 bases to trimming and J lost 5 bases, with 14 bases between them. Germline V lookup: CDR1 SGHTA, CDR2 FQGNSA. This clonotype showed up many times. The antigen is unknown. TCRdb re-derived calls from the RACE reads in MiXCR, one entry per CDR3 protein. The table has 380,000 or so distinct CDR3 sequences, roughly 5% seen once. General study findings and limits: In comparison with controls, expanded TCRs gave rise to a significantly larger number of large CDR3 similarity clusters.

This clonotype was sampled from a woman between 50 and 59 years old with alopecia areata. Some clones in this sample may be carry-over from other donors' samples. This chain links TRBV7-2 with TRBJ2-3; D may be TRBD2 (6 bases). Sequenced here: whole blood, sampled in connection with sensitization to the hapten diphenylcyclopropenone (DPC). DNA of the CDR3: TGTGCCAGCAGCCCAGTAGCGGTGGTAGATACGCAGTATTTT. Amino acids: CASSPVAVVDTQYF. Filled out from reference TRBV7-2 and TRBJ2-3, the complete variable domain reads GAGVSQSPSNKVTEKGKDVELRCDPISGHTALYWYRQSLGQGLEFLIYFQGNSAPDKSGLPSDRFSAERTGGSVSTLTIQRTQQEDSAVYLCASSPVAVVDTQYFGPGTRLTVL.